This passage covers 12 T cell receptor beta chains from one sample sequenced in a study of cytomegalovirus exposure and HLA in healthy donors. Measured with immunoSEQ multiplex PCR; TCRdb has only the in-frame clones, and not every one. The sample lists approximately 99,000 clones, around 85% seen once, with approximately 2.9% in the top ten. The sequencing input was PBMCs. The source is a woman between 18 and 29 years old in good health and CMV-seronegative.

This clone was counted a few times. J is TRBJ2-7 and V is TRBV6-1, with TRBD1 matching 7 bases. The CDR3 spans 15 residues. V shed 7 bases and J 2 bases; nucleotides not matched to a gene: 11. Germline V CDR1 and CDR2: MNHNS, SASEGT. In DNA form, the CDR3 reads TGTGCCAGCACTATCCTAGGGGACAGTGCCTACGAGCAGTACTTC. Protein: CASTILGDSAYEQYF.

The rearrangement joins TRBV30 to TRBJ2-3; D possibly corresponds to TRBD1 (5 bases). V gave up 4 bases and J gave up 4 bases, with 9 bases separating them. Looked up from germline, CDR1 is GTSNPN and CDR2 is SVGIG (reference sequence). This CDR3 region has 12 residues. Here the CDR3 DNA reads TGTGCCTGGACAGGGATCGCAGATACGCAGTATTTT. Translating it yields CAWTGIADTQYF. Full variable domain (missing parts from reference TRBV30 and TRBJ2-3): SQTIHQWPATLVQPVGSPLSLECTVEGTSNPNLYWYRQAAGRGLQLLFYSVGIGQISSEVPQNLSASRPQDRQFILSSKKLLLSDSGFYLCAWTGIADTQYFGPGTRLTVL.

The chain links TRBV7-9 to TRBJ2-2, with 7 bases lining up with TRBD1. Germline V gene data show CDR1 as SEHNR and CDR2 as FQNEAQ (reference sequence). CDR3 length: 14 amino acids. Losses at the gene ends were 5 bases for V and 2 bases for J; bases not matched to a gene: 2. The CDR3 region is CASSRDSNTGELFF. For the CDR3, the DNA is TGTGCCAGCAGCCGGGACAGCAACACCGGGGAGCTGTTTTTT.

The J gene is TRBJ2-2, the V gene TRBV2, with TRBD2 identical over 8 bases. V trimming: 7 bases; J trimming: 6 bases; junction bases outside the gene matches: 10. The CDR3 runs to 15 residues. Germline assignment: CDR1 SNHLY and CDR2 FYNNEI. CDR3: CASTAASGGPGELFF. The CDR3 DNA reads as TGTGCCAGCACCGCAGCGTCGGGGGGGCCCGGGGAGCTGTTTTTT.

This clone was counted only a few times. The CDR3 region is CASSQGANTIYF. As DNA, the CDR3 is TGTGCCAGCAGCCAAGGTGCGAACACCATATATTTT. The chain carries TRBV4-2 and TRBJ1-3; D is unclear. Germline CDR1 reads LGHNA; CDR2 reads YNFKEQ. The CDR3 is 12 amino acids. With 1 base removed from V and 7 bases from J, the gap between germline ends came to 5 bases.

This chain's CDR3 is CASSPGRTILYNEQFF. CDR3 sequence (DNA): TGTGCCAGCAGTCCGGGTCGGACTATCCTATACAATGAGCAGTTCTTC. The rearrangement links TRBV25-1 to TRBJ2-1, with D possibly being TRBD2 (6 bases). In germline, CDR1 is MGHDK, CDR2 SYGVNS. V was trimmed by 5 bases and J by 4 bases, leaving 18 bases between them. This CDR3 is built from 16 residues.

This clone was recorded once. J is TRBJ1-2 and V is TRBV29-1; 7 positions agree with TRBD1. Germline V lookup: CDR1 SQVTM, CDR2 ANQGSEA. J lost 4 bases, V lost 0 bases, and 8 bases had no gene match. The CDR3 covers 15 residues. DNA for the CDR3: TGCAGCGTTGAAGATCTTACGGCAGGGGGCTATGGCTACACCTTC. It yields the protein CSVEDLTAGGYGYTF.

V and J are TRBV6-6 and TRBJ2-7; D is perhaps TRBD1 (6 bases). Germline assignment: CDR1 MNHNY and CDR2 SVGAGI (reference sequence). The CDR3 covers 14 residues. The ends were cut back, 2 bases at V and 3 bases at J, with 11 bases in the middle. The CDR3 here is CASSYTGQIYEQYF. The CDR3 bases are TGTGCCAGCAGTTACACCGGACAGATCTACGAGCAGTACTTC.

The chain has TRBV10-3 and TRBJ1-6, with TRBD1 as a possible D gene (5 bases). Deletions cut 0 bases from V and 6 bases from J, with 9 bases between. The CDR3 is 15 residues long. Germline-derived CDR1 and CDR2 are ENHRY and SYGVKD. The DNA of the CDR3 is TGTGCCATCAGTGAGTCCACCCAGGGTAATTCACCCCTCCACTTT. This translates into CAISESTQGNSPLHF.

This clone was observed once. This rearrangement joins TRBV9 to TRBJ1-6; D may be TRBD1 (5 bases). This CDR3 is built from 15 residues. V was pared by 0 bases and J by 5 bases, with 9 bases between. Germline V lookup: CDR1 SGDLS, CDR2 YYNGEE. CDR3 bases: TGTGCCAGCAGCGTAGCGGGGGTGGATAATTCACCCCTCCACTTT. It translates to CASSVAGVDNSPLHF.

The rearrangement joins TRBV7-3 to TRBJ2-1; weak D call: TRBD1 (5 bases). CDR1 is SGHTA, CDR2 FQGTGA, per germline. The germline V and J ends were trimmed by 0 bases and 4 bases, with 10 bases remaining between them. The CDR3 covers 15 residues. As DNA, the CDR3 is TGTGCCAGCAGCTTAACAGGGGAAGGATACAATGAGCAGTTCTTC. Protein: CASSLTGEGYNEQFF.

This clone was seen only a few times. The chain carries TRBV18 and TRBJ2-1, with TRBD1 matching 10 bases. V was clipped by 3 bases and J by 9 bases; unmatched bases: 5. The CDR3 contains 14 residues. Germline CDR1 reads KGHSH; CDR2 reads LQKENI. In DNA form, the CDR3 reads TGTGCCAGCTCACCTACTGGGACAGGGGCTGAGCAGTTCTTC. Encoded protein: CASSPTGTGAEQFF.